One TCR beta chain is described in this entry. The method was immunoSEQ multiplex PCR; TCRdb's version includes in-frame clones alone and lacks a portion of them. The sample has roughly 68,000 clones; about four fifths are singletons. The source of the sample is a study of blood T cell repertoires in COVID-19. CDR1 is LNHDA and CDR2 is SQIVND in the germline V gene (reference sequence). Trimming took 6 bases from V and 6 from J; bases not matched to a gene: 10. The CDR3 loop spans 15 amino acids. The TCR comes from a man aged 45-65 years with active COVID-19. The gene calls are TRBV19 and TRBJ2-1; 8 bases are shared with TRBD2. The sequencing input was peripheral blood. The CDR3 nucleotides read TGTGCCAGTAGCTCACCGGGACTAGGCTTCAATGAGCAGTTCTTC. As protein: CASSSPGLGFNEQFF.